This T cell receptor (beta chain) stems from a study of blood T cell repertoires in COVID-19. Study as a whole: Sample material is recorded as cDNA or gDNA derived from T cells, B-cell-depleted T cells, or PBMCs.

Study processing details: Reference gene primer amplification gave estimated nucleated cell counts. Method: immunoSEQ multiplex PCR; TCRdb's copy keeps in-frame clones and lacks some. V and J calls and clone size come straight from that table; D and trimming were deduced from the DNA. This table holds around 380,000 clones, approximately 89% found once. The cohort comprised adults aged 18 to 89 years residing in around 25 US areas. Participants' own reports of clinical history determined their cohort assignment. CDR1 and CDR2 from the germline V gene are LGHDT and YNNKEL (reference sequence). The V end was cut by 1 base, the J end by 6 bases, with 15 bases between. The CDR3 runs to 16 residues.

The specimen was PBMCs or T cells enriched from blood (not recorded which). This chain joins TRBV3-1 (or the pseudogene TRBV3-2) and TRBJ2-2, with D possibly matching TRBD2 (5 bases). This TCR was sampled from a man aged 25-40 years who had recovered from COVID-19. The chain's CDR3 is CASSQGPHGGSGELFF. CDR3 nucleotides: TGTGCCAGCAGCCAAGGACCCCACGGCGGGTCCGGGGAGCTGTTTTTT.